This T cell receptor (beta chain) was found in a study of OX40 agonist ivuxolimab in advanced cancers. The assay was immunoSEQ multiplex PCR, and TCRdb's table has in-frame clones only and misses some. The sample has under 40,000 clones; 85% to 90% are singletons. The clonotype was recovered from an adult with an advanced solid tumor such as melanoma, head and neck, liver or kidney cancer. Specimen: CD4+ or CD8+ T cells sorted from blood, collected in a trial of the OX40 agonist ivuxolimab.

The CDR3 here is CASREGAIAETQYF. The DNA of the CDR3 is TGTGCCAGCAGGGAGGGGGCGATTGCGGAGACCCAGTACTTC. The chain is built from TRBV2 and TRBJ2-5; D is perhaps TRBD1 (7 bases). This CDR3 contains 14 residues. The V end lost 6 bases, the J end lost 5 bases, and 16 bases lay between the germline ends. Per germline, CDR1 SNHLY and CDR2 FYNNEI.